Below, 20 T cell receptor beta chains from the same sample are listed, as sequenced in a study of T cells in Graves' hyperthyroidism and ophthalmopathy. RNA transcripts gave rise to amplified TCR beta CDR3 regions. First-round RT-PCR of the TCR CDR3 relied on the HTBI primer set. Using its own MiXCR run on the multiplex PCR reads, TCRdb lists one record per CDR3 protein. The sample records 550,000 to 600,000 distinct CDR3 sequences, around 46% being singletons. Sequences were obtained from peripheral blood or thyroid tissue (not recorded which). The receptors were gathered from an adult woman with Graves' disease, either hyperthyroidism or ophthalmopathy (not recorded which).

CDR3 DNA sequence: TGTGCCATCAGCGATATCTCCGGGACGGCCTATGGCTACACCTTC. This gives the protein CAISDISGTAYGYTF. This chain links TRBV10-3 with TRBJ1-2; a possible D gene is TRBD1 (5 bases). Germline values: CDR1 ENHRY, CDR2 SYGVKD. The CDR3 runs 15 residues. Trimming stripped 6 bases from V and 4 bases from J, with 18 bases between.

V is TRBV7-9 and J is TRBJ2-1; D uncertain. Deletions cut 1 base from V and 2 bases from J, with 6 bases between. Germline CDR1 reads SEHNR; CDR2 reads FQNEAQ (reference sequence). CDR3 length equals 14 residues. CDR3 sequence: CASSLVFTYNEQFF. Written as DNA, the CDR3 is TGTGCCAGCAGCTTAGTATTTACCTACAATGAGCAGTTCTTC.

This clonotype has ten or more counts. This chain uses TRBV7-8 with TRBJ2-6; D gene unclear. The CDR3 is made up of 18 amino acids. V lost 4 bases, J lost 0 bases, and 16 bases lay in between. CDR1 is SGHVS, CDR2 FQNEAQ, per germline. As DNA, the CDR3 is TGTGCCAGCAGCTCCCGCCGGACCCTCGTCTCTGGGGCCAACGTCCTGACTTTC. This translates into CASSSRRTLVSGANVLTF.

In the case of this clonotype: A clone one base away is much larger, so this may be a read error. The chain recombines TRBV20-1 with TRBJ2-7, with D possibly TRBD2 on 6 matching bases. The CDR3 contains 15 residues. The V end was cut by 0 bases, the J end by 2 bases, with 14 bases between. Germline V CDR1 and CDR2: DFQATT, SNEGSKA (reference sequence). The CDR3 DNA reads TGCAGTGCTAGAGATTTCGGGGGAGTCGCCTACGAGCAGTACTTC. It codes for CSARDFGGVAYEQYF.

V is TRBV29-1 and J is TRBJ2-5, with D maybe TRBD2 (5 bases). Trimming cost V 7 bases and J 1 base, with 13 bases left between them. The CDR3 runs to 13 residues. Germline V gene sequence: CDR1 SQVTM, CDR2 ANQGSEA. Written as DNA, the CDR3 is TGCAGCGCCGACGAGGGTGCCCAAGAGACCCAGTACTTC. Its translation is CSADEGAQETQYF.

This clonotype has just a few counts. This chain links TRBV2 with TRBJ1-1; unclear D gene. The CDR3 is 13 amino acids. Trimming left V 5 bases short and J 6 bases short, with 13 bases between. Germline loops: CDR1 SNHLY, CDR2 FYNNEI. Written as DNA, the CDR3 is TGTGCCAGCAGTATCTCCCCTCCCGCTGAAGCTTTCTTT. Translating it yields CASSISPPAEAFF.

This sequence joins TRBV7-9 and TRBJ2-3, with D hard to call. Germline V gene data show CDR1 as SEHNR and CDR2 as FQNEAQ (reference sequence). This CDR3 has 14 residues. The V gene lost 5 bases and the J gene lost 0 bases, with 9 bases spanning the gap. CDR3 DNA: TGTGCCAGCAGCCCTCCCCCTAGCACAGATACGCAGTATTTT. Amino acids: CASSPPPSTDTQYF.

A word on this clonotype: This could be a read error, since a much larger clone is one nucleotide away. The chain is built from TRBV29-1 and TRBJ2-5; TRBD2 matches at 10 bases. The CDR3 runs to 14 residues. J gave up 5 bases and V 4 bases, and 7 bases lay outside the gene matches. The germline gives CDR1 SQVTM, CDR2 ANQGSEA. The CDR3 region is CSVVLAGEGETQYF. In DNA form, the CDR3 reads TGCAGCGTTGTGCTAGCGGGAGAGGGTGAGACCCAGTACTTC.

This chain links TRBV3-1 with TRBJ1-4; D gene unclear. This CDR3 is built from 14 residues. Germline values: CDR1 LGHDT, CDR2 YNNKEL (reference sequence). Between the trimmed V and J ends, which lost 2 bases and 5 bases, there was a span of 9 bases. The CDR3 DNA sequence: TGTGCCAGCAGCCAACGGTCTCCCAATGAAAAACTGTTTTTT. Translated, it gives CASSQRSPNEKLFF.

V gene TRBV12-3 or TRBV12-4 combines with J gene TRBJ1-2, with 8 bases lining up with TRBD1. The CDR3 runs to 17 residues. Trimming removed 0 bases from V and 5 bases from J; junction bases left unmatched: 11. For the CDR3, the DNA is TGTGCCAGCAGTTTAGCGACTTACGAGACAGGGGTATATGGCTACACCTTC. Translating gives CASSLATYETGVYGYTF.

Worth noting for this clonotype: One junction end disagrees with the germline gene, perhaps due to a read error. The rearrangement links TRBV5-6 to TRBJ1-6; D call uncertain. This CDR3 is built from 11 residues. In germline, CDR1 is SGHDT, CDR2 YYEEEE. DNA for the CDR3: TGTGCCAGCAGCCGGAGGGCCTGTTTGCGCTTT. This translates into CASSRRACLRF.

This clonotype was counted a single time. One junction end does not reproduce the germline sequence, and a read error may be involved. This chain links TRBV15 with TRBJ2-6, with D uncertain. Germline V gene sequence: CDR1 LNHNV, CDR2 YYDKDF (reference sequence). The CDR3 totals 16 residues. For the CDR3, the DNA is TGTGCCACCAGCAGAGATCAAGACTCTGAGGCCAACGTCCTGACCTTC. Protein: CATSRDQDSEANVLTF.

The chain has TRBV13 and TRBJ1-1; 8 bases are a match to TRBD1. This CDR3 is built from 15 residues. The germline V gene has CDR1 PRHDT and CDR2 FYEKMQ (reference sequence). V lost 4 bases to trimming and J lost 0 bases; unmatched junction nucleotides: 4. CDR3 loop: CASSSRQGLNTEAFF. In DNA form, the CDR3 reads TGTGCCAGCAGCTCTCGACAGGGGTTGAACACTGAAGCTTTCTTT. Variable domain in full (rest from reference TRBV13 and TRBJ1-1): AAGVIQSPRHLIKEKRETATLKCYPIPRHDTVYWYQQGPGQDPQFLISFYEKMQSDKGSIPDRFSAQQFSDYHSELNMSSLELGDSALYFCASSSRQGLNTEAFFGQGTRLTVV.

This clonotype was recorded many times. The chain carries TRBV7-9 and TRBJ2-2; D not resolved. Germline V gene data show CDR1 as SEHNR and CDR2 as FQNEAQ (reference sequence). V lost 1 base and J 5 bases, leaving 8 bases between the germline ends. CDR3 length: 14 residues. CDR3 bases: TGTGCCAGCAGCTTAGTTTGGCGTACCGGGGAGCTGTTTTTT. Amino acid sequence: CASSLVWRTGELFF.

The J gene is TRBJ2-7, the V gene TRBV24-1; tentative D call: TRBD2 (6 bases). The CDR3 has 8 residues. In germline, CDR1 is KGHDR, CDR2 SFDVKD. The CDR3: CATSAGGV. The CDR3 DNA sequence: TGTGCCACCAGTGCCGGGGGAGTC.

This clonotype was seen ten or more times. This sequence joins TRBV7-2 and TRBJ2-7; D gene unclear. Trimming removed 6 bases from V and 4 bases from J, with 13 bases in between. Germline V gene lookup returns CDR1 SGHTA and CDR2 FQGNSA. This CDR3 region has 13 residues. The CDR3 spells CASSSTVLYEQYF. In DNA form, the CDR3 reads TGTGCCAGCAGTTCTACAGTGTTATACGAGCAGTACTTC.

A few counts support this clonotype. Mismatch with germline at one junction end may stem from a read error. This rearrangement joins TRBV2 to TRBJ2-2; D call uncertain. The CDR3 is 12 residues long. Germline assignment: CDR1 SNHLY and CDR2 FYNNEI. CDR3 residues: CAISERAGELFF. CDR3 DNA sequence: TGTGCCATCAGTGAACGGGCCGGGGAGCTGTTTTTT.

The rearrangement uses TRBV7-9 and TRBJ1-1; possibly TRBD1 for D (6 bases). CDR3 length: 15 amino acids. In germline, CDR1 is SEHNR, CDR2 FQNEAQ (reference sequence). Between the trimmed V and J ends, which lost 3 bases and 7 bases, there was a span of 18 bases. The CDR3 loop reads CASSFDRQATNEAFF. For the CDR3, the DNA is TGTGCCAGCAGCTTTGACCGACAGGCAACTAATGAAGCTTTCTTT.

This clonotype was detected many times. This chain links TRBV4-1 with TRBJ2-2, with 9 nucleotides matching TRBD1. V gave up 1 base and J gave up 6 bases; unmatched junction bases: 6. The CDR3 is 16 amino acids. In germline, CDR1 is MGHRA, CDR2 YSYEKL. CDR3 residues: CASSQVGTGTAGELFF. For the CDR3, the DNA is TGCGCCAGCAGCCAAGTTGGGACAGGGACGGCCGGGGAGCTGTTTTTT.

The chain uses TRBV5-1 and TRBJ1-4; D possibly corresponds to TRBD1 (5 bases). Germline-derived CDR1 and CDR2 are SGHRS and YFSETQ. V was clipped by 4 bases and J by 12 bases, with 16 bases between them. This CDR3 has 13 residues. The CDR3 DNA is TGCGCCAGCAGCCCCCGGGGGAGCTGGGAACTGTTTTTT. Translation: CASSPRGSWELFF. Full variable domain (missing parts from reference TRBV5-1 and TRBJ1-4): KAGVTQTPRYLIKTRGQQVTLSCSPISGHRSVSWYQQTPGQGLQFLFEYFSETQRNKGNFPGRFSGRQFSNSRSEMNVSTLELGDSALYLCASSPRGSWELFFGSGTQLSVL.